The sequence of this T cell receptor (beta chain) was determined in a study of T cells in Graves' hyperthyroidism and ophthalmopathy. V shed 5 bases and J shed 0 bases, with 14 bases lying between them. CDR1 SGHAT and CDR2 FQDESV come from the germline V gene (reference sequence). The CDR3 has 15 residues. RNA transcripts provided the source from which TCR beta CDR3 regions were amplified. During a first-round RT-PCR of the TCR CDR3, the HTBI primer set was used. From the multiplex PCR reads, TCRdb called clonotypes with MiXCR, one entry per CDR3 protein. The sample comprises about 260,000 distinct CDR3 sequences, approximately 26% of which are singletons, and over 25% rests with the top ten.

The receptor was isolated from a man between 40 and 49 years old with Graves' hyperthyroidism that later progressed to Graves' ophthalmopathy. This chain joins TRBV11-1 and TRBJ2-7; D possibly corresponds to TRBD2 (5 bases). The sample consisted of blood. The DNA of the CDR3 is TGTGCCAGCAGCAAAAGTAGCGACGACTCCTACGAGCAGTACTTC. This gives the protein CASSKSSDDSYEQYF.